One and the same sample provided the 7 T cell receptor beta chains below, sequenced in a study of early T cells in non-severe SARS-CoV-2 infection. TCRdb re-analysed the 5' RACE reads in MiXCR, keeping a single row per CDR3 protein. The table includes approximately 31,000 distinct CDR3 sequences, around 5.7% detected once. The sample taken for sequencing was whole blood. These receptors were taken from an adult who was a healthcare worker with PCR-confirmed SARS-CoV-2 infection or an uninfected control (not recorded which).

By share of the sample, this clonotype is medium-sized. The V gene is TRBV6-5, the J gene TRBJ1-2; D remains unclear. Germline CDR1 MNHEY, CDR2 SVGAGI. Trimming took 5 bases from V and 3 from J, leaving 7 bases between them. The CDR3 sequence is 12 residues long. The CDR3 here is CASSPGDYGYTF. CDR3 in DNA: TGTGCCAGCAGTCCCGGGGACTATGGCTACACCTTC.

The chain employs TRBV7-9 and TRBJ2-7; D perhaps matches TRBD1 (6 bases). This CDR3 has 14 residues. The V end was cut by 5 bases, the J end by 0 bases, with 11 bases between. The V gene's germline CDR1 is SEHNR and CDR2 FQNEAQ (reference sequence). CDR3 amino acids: CASSPRDNSYEQYF. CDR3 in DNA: TGTGCCAGCAGCCCCCGGGACAACTCCTACGAGCAGTACTTC.

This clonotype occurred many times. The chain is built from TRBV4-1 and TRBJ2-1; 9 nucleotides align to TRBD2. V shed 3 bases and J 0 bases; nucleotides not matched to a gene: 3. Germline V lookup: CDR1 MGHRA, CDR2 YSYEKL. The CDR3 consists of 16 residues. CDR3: CASSQREGPSYNEQFF. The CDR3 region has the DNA TGCGCCAGCAGCCAGCGGGAGGGCCCCTCCTACAATGAGCAGTTCTTC.

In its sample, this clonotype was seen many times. The CDR3 reads CSVAGAGTSTDTQYF. Here the CDR3 DNA reads TGCAGCGTTGCTGGGGCGGGGACTAGCACAGATACGCAGTATTTT. The chain couples TRBV29-1 to TRBJ2-3; D possibly corresponds to TRBD2 (6 bases). Germline loops: CDR1 SQVTM, CDR2 ANQGSEA. The V and J ends lost 4 bases and 0 bases respectively, with 14 bases between them. The CDR3 length is 15 residues.

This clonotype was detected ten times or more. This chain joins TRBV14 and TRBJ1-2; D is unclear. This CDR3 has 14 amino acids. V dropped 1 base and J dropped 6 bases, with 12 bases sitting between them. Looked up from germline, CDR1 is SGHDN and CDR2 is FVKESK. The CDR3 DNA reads TGTGCCAGCAGCCAAGGATCTAGATACGATGGCTACACCTTC. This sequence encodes CASSQGSRYDGYTF.

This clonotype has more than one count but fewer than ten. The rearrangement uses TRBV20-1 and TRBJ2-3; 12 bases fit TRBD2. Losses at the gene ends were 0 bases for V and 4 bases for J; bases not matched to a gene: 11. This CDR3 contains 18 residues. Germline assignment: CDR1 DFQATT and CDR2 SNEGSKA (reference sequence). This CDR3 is CSARDVGASGRAPDTQYF. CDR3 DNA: TGCAGTGCTAGAGATGTTGGGGCTAGCGGGAGGGCCCCAGATACGCAGTATTTT.

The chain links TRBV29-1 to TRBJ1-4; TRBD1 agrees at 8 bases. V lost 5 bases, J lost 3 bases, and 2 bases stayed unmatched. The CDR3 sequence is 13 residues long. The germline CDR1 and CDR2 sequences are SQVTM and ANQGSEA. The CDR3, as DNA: TGCAGCGTTACAGGGGGTTCTAATGAAAAACTGTTTTTT. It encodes CSVTGGSNEKLFF.